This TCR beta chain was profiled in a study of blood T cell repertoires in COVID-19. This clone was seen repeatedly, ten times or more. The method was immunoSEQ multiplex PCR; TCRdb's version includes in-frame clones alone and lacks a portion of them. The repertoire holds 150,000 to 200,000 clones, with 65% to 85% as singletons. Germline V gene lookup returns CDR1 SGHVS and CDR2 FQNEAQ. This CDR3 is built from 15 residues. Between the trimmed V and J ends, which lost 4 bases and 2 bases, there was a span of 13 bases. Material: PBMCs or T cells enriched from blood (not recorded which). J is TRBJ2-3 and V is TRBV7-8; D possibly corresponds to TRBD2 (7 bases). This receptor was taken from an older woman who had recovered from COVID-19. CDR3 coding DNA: TGTGCCAGCAGCTCACGGGGGGCTCTCACAGATACGCAGTATTTT. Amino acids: CASSSRGALTDTQYF.